A selection of T cell receptor beta chains follows, all from one sample in a study of shared clonotypes between healthy human individuals. Measured with immunoSEQ multiplex PCR; TCRdb has only the in-frame clones, and not every one. The sample shows roughly 660,000 clones, about 90% of them seen only once. Sequenced: memory CD8+ T cells from PBMCs. The receptors originated from a man in his late teens or twenties in good health. Some clones in this sample may be carry-over from other donors' samples. Each CDR3 is given with its conserved first and last residue. Fields, in order: CDR3 DNA, CDR3 protein, V gene, J gene, CDR3 length, clone size, D gene. A D gene is named only where the DNA matches it firmly. Some rows have no size entry. The others give once, few or many, or a class for an expanded clone.

TGTGCCAGCAGCCGTCCCCGCGGCAGGGGGGGATTATATGGCTACACCTTC	CASSRPRGRGGLYGYTF	TRBV7-9	TRBJ1-2	17	once	TRBD1
TGTGCCAGCAGTTACTCGACAGGGACGCCCCATGGCTACACCTTC	CASSYSTGTPHGYTF	TRBV6-5	TRBJ1-2	15	.	TRBD1
TGCAGCGTCGGACTAGCGGGAGCTTACGAGCAGTACTTC	CSVGLAGAYEQYF	TRBV29-1	TRBJ2-7	13	.	TRBD2
TGTGCCAGCAGTTTTTCTAGGGGCAACTATGGCTACACCTTC	CASSFSRGNYGYTF	TRBV28	TRBJ1-2	14	.	.
TGTGCCTGGGCGGGTCCAGGCGACACACTGATGACTGGAAACACCATATATTTT	CAWAGPGDTLMTGNTIYF	TRBV30	TRBJ1-3	18	.	.
TGTGCCACCAGCAGGCCAGGGGGTAGGTGGGACGAGCAGTACTTC	CATSRPGGRWDEQYF	TRBV15	TRBJ2-7	15	.	TRBD1
TGTGCCAGCAGCTCCTTAGAGACAGGGGTTTTAGAGCAGTTCTTC	CASSSLETGVLEQFF	TRBV5-4	TRBJ2-1	15	.	TRBD1
TGTGCCAGCAGCGTTGGGGGTATTAACTATGGCTACACCTTC	CASSVGGINYGYTF	TRBV9	TRBJ1-2	14	.	.
TGTGCCAGCAGTCCCCCCAACAATGAGCAGTTCTTC	CASSPPNNEQFF	TRBV28	TRBJ2-1	12	.	.
TGTGCCAGCAGTGAAGCGGGGACCTACGAGCAGTACTTC	CASSEAGTYEQYF	TRBV6-1	TRBJ2-7	13	.	.